The 2 T cell receptor beta chains below all came from one sample that was sequenced in a study of blood T cell repertoires in COVID-19. Assay: immunoSEQ multiplex PCR; the TCRdb copy retains only in-frame clones and omits some. The table lists about 350,000 clones, roughly nine tenths of them singletons, with 3.9% in the top ten. The sequencing input was peripheral blood. All receptors come from a woman in her sixties or seventies with COVID-19, enrolled during active disease.

This chain links TRBV7-2 with TRBJ2-3; 7 nucleotides agree with TRBD2. Trimming took 6 bases from V and 2 from J; bases not matched to a gene: 5. CDR3 length: 14 amino acids. CDR1 and CDR2 (germline): SGHTA, FQGNSA. The DNA of the CDR3 is TGTGCCAGCAGGTCAGCGGGGCCCACAGATACGCAGTATTTT. Amino acids: CASRSAGPTDTQYF.

V gene TRBV10-3 combines with J gene TRBJ2-5; 12 bases align to TRBD2. This CDR3 is 15 amino acids long. Looked up from germline, CDR1 is ENHRY and CDR2 is SYGVKD. V lost 4 bases and J lost 3; bases outside the gene matches: 3. The CDR3 loop is CAISGASGGEETQYF. As DNA, the CDR3 is TGTGCCATCAGTGGTGCTAGCGGGGGGGAAGAGACCCAGTACTTC.